This is a list of T cell receptor beta chains from one sample in a study of response to subunit inactivated influenza vaccine. One entry per CDR3 protein results from TCRdb running MiXCR on the RT-PCR reads. The sample yields around 470,000 distinct CDR3 sequences, approximately 7.2% seen once. The specimen was PBMCs from blood, collected 23 to 25 months after vaccination. Receptor source: a man aged 45-69 years who received an inactivated influenza vaccine. Both conserved end residues are part of each CDR3. The D gene is left open where the match is weak. Not all rows give a size; the values are once, few, many and, for expanded clones, a class.

j_call v_call d_call clone_size cdr3_nt cdr3_aa
TRBJ2-3 TRBV20-1 TRBD2 few TGCAGTGCTCCGACTAGCGGTCCCACAGATACGCAGTATTTT CSAPTSGPTDTQYF
TRBJ2-1 TRBV7-3 - few TGTGCCAGCAGCTTAACGCCAGCTAGTAATTACAATGAGCAGTTCTTC CASSLTPASNYNEQFF
TRBJ1-1 TRBV12-3/TRBV12-4 - few TGTGCCAGCAGTCAGAGAGCAGGCGGAACTGAAGCTTTCTTT CASSQRAGGTEAFF
TRBJ2-7 TRBV7-2 - - TGTGCCAGCAGCTTAGGTCCAGAGAAATCCTACGAGCAGTACTTC CASSLGPEKSYEQYF
TRBJ2-2 TRBV29-1 - - TGCAGCGTTGGGGCGCGGAACACCGGGGAGCTGTTTTTT CSVGARNTGELFF
TRBJ2-7 TRBV4-3 - - TGCGCCAGCAGCCAAGATAGGTTTGCAGGGGGGTACGAGCAGTACTTC CASSQDRFAGGYEQYF
TRBJ1-5 TRBV6-1 TRBD1 many TGTGCCAGCAGAACCACTACAGGGGTGGGCAATCAGCCCCAGCATTTT CASRTTTGVGNQPQHF
TRBJ1-4 TRBV15 - - TGTGCCACCAGCAGAGTATGTTCCAGGGAGGATGAAAAACTGTTTTTT CATSRVCSREDEKLFF
TRBJ1-1 TRBV4-3 - once TGCGCCAGCAGCCAAGTGTTGAGTGAGCGTGGCGCTTTCTTT CASSQVLSERGAFF
TRBJ2-1 TRBV5-1 TRBD2 many TGCGCCAGCAGCTTGGGTCCTAGCGGGAGTTACAATGAGCAGTTCTTC CASSLGPSGSYNEQFF
TRBJ2-2 TRBV7-6 - few TGTGCCAGCAGCTTCGGGCTAGAGGCCGGGGAGCTGTTTTTT CASSFGLEAGELFF
TRBJ2-1 TRBV19 TRBD2 many TGTGCCAGTAGTAAGCTAGCGGGGTCAGATGAGCAGTTCTTC CASSKLAGSDEQFF
TRBJ2-3 TRBV20-1 TRBD2 - TGCAGTGCTAGAGGATATCTAGCCGGGGGGGCAGATACGCAGTATTTT CSARGYLAGGADTQYF
TRBJ2-5 TRBV3-1 - - TGTGCCAGCAGCCAAGGAGAGGTAGCGGTCCAAGAGACCCAGTACTTC CASSQGEVAVQETQYF
TRBJ1-1 TRBV12-3/TRBV12-4 - few TGTGCCAGCAGTTTAAAGCAGAACACTGAAGCTTTCTTT CASSLKQNTEAFF
TRBJ2-7 TRBV6-1 - many TGTGCCAGCAGTATGACACTATACACCTACGAGCAGTACTTC CASSMTLYTYEQYF
TRBJ2-7 TRBV6-2/TRBV6-3 - - TGTGCCAGCAGTTACCCCCTGGACAGATCCTACGAGCAGTACTTC CASSYPLDRSYEQYF
TRBJ2-1 TRBV10-3 TRBD2 - TGTGCCATCAGTGATCAACTAGCGGGGAACAATGAGCAGTTCTTC CAISDQLAGNNEQFF
TRBJ2-7 TRBV28 - few TGTGCCAGCAGTTTACAACGGTACGAGCAGTACTTC CASSLQRYEQYF
TRBJ2-6 TRBV20-1 - - TGCAGTGCTAGAGACCAGGGACTCTCTGGGGCCAACGTCCTGACTTTC CSARDQGLSGANVLTF
TRBJ2-2 TRBV5-1 - - TGCGCCAGCAGCGGGGAAACGGGGACCGGGGAGCTGTTTTTT CASSGETGTGELFF
TRBJ2-1 TRBV20-1 - many TGCAGTGCTGAGAGCGGGTCGAGGGGTAAAGAGCAGTTCTTC CSAESGSRGKEQFF
TRBJ2-1 TRBV20-1 - - TGCAGTGCCGTACGGGACGCATTCGTCGGCAATGAGCAGTTCTTC CSAVRDAFVGNEQFF
TRBJ1-4 TRBV20-1 - - TGCAGTGCTAGAGATCGCCGGGGGACCGAAAAACTGTTTTTT CSARDRRGTEKLFF
TRBJ2-2 TRBV20-1 - few TGCAGTGCTAGAGACGTGCACACCGGGGAGCTGTTTTTT CSARDVHTGELFF
TRBJ2-1 TRBV19 - many TGTGCCAGTAGTACCCGCCAAGAACAGTTCTTC CASSTRQEQFF
TRBJ2-3 TRBV12-3/TRBV12-4 - - TGTGCCAGCAACCCGGTGGGTGGGGCAGATACGCAGTATTTT CASNPVGGADTQYF
TRBJ2-1 TRBV20-1 - many TGCAGTGCTAGAGACCTACTAGGTTATGAGCAGTTCTTC CSARDLLGYEQFF
TRBJ2-7 TRBV28 - few TGTGCCAGCAGTTTCAATCAAGCGTGGGGCCCCTCCTCGTACTTC CASSFNQAWGPSSYF
TRBJ2-7 TRBV27 TRBD2 many TGTGCCAGCAGTTTAAGCCTAGCGGGAAAGCAGTACTTC CASSLSLAGKQYF
TRBJ2-1 TRBV19 - - TGTGCTTCGGTGGATGGGAGCTCCTACAATGAGCAGTTCTTC CASVDGSSYNEQFF
TRBJ2-5 TRBV29-1 - - TGCAGCGTTGTGTGGGGTGGGGAGACCCAGTACTTC CSVVWGGETQYF
TRBJ2-3 TRBV11-3 - - TGTGCCAGCAGCTCGGGGCGCTCTGCTAGCACAGATACGCAGTATTTT CASSSGRSASTDTQYF
TRBJ2-7 TRBV5-1 TRBD2 - TGCGCCAGCAGCTTGTCTAGCGGGACGCACGAGCAGTACTTC CASSLSSGTHEQYF
TRBJ1-4 TRBV5-1 - - TGCGCCAGCAACGGGGGCAGGACCAATGAAAAACTGTTTTTT CASNGGRTNEKLFF
TRBJ2-7 TRBV6-2/TRBV6-3 - few TGTGCCAGCAGTTACTTCAGGGGCGACGAGCAGTACTTC CASSYFRGDEQYF
TRBJ2-1 TRBV29-1 TRBD2 many TGCAGCGTTGGGGGGCCGGGACTAGCGAACAATGAGCAGTTCTTC CSVGGPGLANNEQFF
TRBJ2-5 TRBV5-1 TRBD1 - TGCGCCAGCAGCTGGCGGACAGGGGTGGTGGAGACCCAGTACTTC CASSWRTGVVETQYF
TRBJ2-5 TRBV28 - - TGTGCCACCGGGACCGGGACACTCCTCCAAGAGACCCAGTACTTC CATGTGTLLQETQYF
TRBJ2-7 TRBV29-1 - many TGCAGCGTTGTCTTCCCCGGCCAGGTAGACTACGAGCAGTACTTC CSVVFPGQVDYEQYF
TRBJ2-7 TRBV9 - - TGTGCCAGCAGCGTAGATGGGGGGGCGCTTAGGGAGCAGTACTTC CASSVDGGALREQYF
TRBJ2-1 TRBV20-1 TRBD1 - TGCAGTGCTAGAGACCCCGGGACAGTTTACAATGAGCAGTTCTTC CSARDPGTVYNEQFF
TRBJ2-7 TRBV20-1 TRBD2 - TGCAGTGCCTCGTCCTGGGACGGGGGGTACGAGCAGTACTTC CSASSWDGGYEQYF
TRBJ2-7 TRBV20-1 - few TGCAGTGCTAGTTTACCGCGGGCTTATACCTACGAGCAGTACTTC CSASLPRAYTYEQYF
TRBJ2-3 TRBV24-1 TRBD1 many TGTGCCACCGGACAGGGTATTTTTCACGACACAGATACGCAGTATTTT CATGQGIFHDTDTQYF
TRBJ2-2 TRBV6-1 TRBD1 many TGTGCCAGCAGTAGGGACAGGGGGAACACCGGGGAGCTGTTTTTT CASSRDRGNTGELFF
TRBJ2-3 TRBV27 - few TGTGCCTCCTGTCTGGGGGGATACCCCACAGATACGCAGTATTTT CASCLGGYPTDTQYF
TRBJ2-7 TRBV5-8 - many TGTGCCAGCAGATCCGCTTACGAGCAGTACTTC CASRSAYEQYF
TRBJ1-1 TRBV6-5 - few TGTGCCAGCAGTTACTCGGCGGACAACACTGAAGCTTTCTTT CASSYSADNTEAFF
TRBJ1-1 TRBV28 - - TGTGCCAGCAGTTCCTCTCGGAACACTGAAGCTTTCTTT CASSSSRNTEAFF
TRBJ1-3 TRBV12-3/TRBV12-4 - many TGTGCCAGCAGGCACTACGCCGGGGGGAACACCATATATTTT CASRHYAGGNTIYF
TRBJ2-5 TRBV3-1 - many TGTGCCAGCAGCTACCCACAAGAGACCCAGTACTTC CASSYPQETQYF
TRBJ1-4 TRBV5-1 TRBD1 - TGCGCCAGCAGCTTGTTCCAGGGGGATAATGAAAAACTGTTTTTT CASSLFQGDNEKLFF
TRBJ1-5 TRBV12-3/TRBV12-4 - many TGTGCCAGCAGTCAACCGGGGACACTTAATCAGCCCCAGCATTTT CASSQPGTLNQPQHF
TRBJ2-7 TRBV30 - few TGTGCCTGCCCTTCACCAGGGAGCTCCTACGAGCAGTACTTC CACPSPGSSYEQYF